Given below is one T cell receptor beta chain in context. Its antigen is undetermined. TCRdb reworked the 5' RACE reads into one entry per CDR3 protein, no DNA. The listing records some 200,000 distinct CDR3 sequences. The CDR3 runs to 16 residues. CDR1 and CDR2 (germline): SGHAT, FQNNGV. The record originates from a study of monozygotic twins with inflammatory bowel disease. Broader study findings: Support for any single strong IBD-associated signal or clonotype was not found. Lower TCRbeta diversity (inverse Simpson) was seen in IBD patients than in healthy co-twins.

The clonotype originates from a human donor with ulcerative colitis or Crohn's disease, or a healthy co-twin of an affected twin (not recorded which). The gene calls are TRBV11-2 and TRBJ1-2; absent DNA, TCRdb's TRBD1 call cannot be checked. The material sequenced was blood. The CDR3 sequence: CASSLASGRLNYGYTF.